These 31 T cell receptor beta chains were all obtained from the same sample, sequenced in a study of blood T cell repertoires in COVID-19. Produced via immunoSEQ multiplex PCR; TCRdb's table is partial and in-frame only. The sample contains about 110,000 clones, approximately 82% of which appear only once. Input material: peripheral blood. These receptors were collected from a woman at least 80 years old with acute or convalescent COVID-19.

The chain combines TRBV23-1 with TRBJ1-2, with D possibly TRBD1 on 5 matching bases. TRBV23-1 qualifies as an ORF whose function is uncertain. The CDR3 covers 13 residues. The V end was cut by 8 bases, the J end by 2 bases, with 12 bases between. CDR3 loop: CASGRGGNYGYTF. Here the CDR3 DNA reads TGCGCCAGCGGGCGTGGGGGGAACTATGGCTACACCTTC.

J is TRBJ2-7 and V is TRBV7-8, with TRBD2 matching 15 bases. V was pared by 5 bases and J by 2 bases, with 4 bases of the junction left unmatched. There are 16 residues in the CDR3. The germline CDR1 and CDR2 sequences are SGHVS and FQNEAQ. CDR3 sequence reads: CASSMRTSGGAYEQYF. The CDR3 nucleotides read TGTGCCAGCAGCATGAGGACTAGCGGGGGGGCCTACGAGCAGTACTTC.

V is TRBV30 and J is TRBJ1-5; tentative D call: TRBD1 (5 bases). The V end lost 1 base, the J end lost 4 bases, and 8 bases lay between the germline ends. Germline lookup yields CDR1 GTSNPN and CDR2 SVGIG (reference sequence). This CDR3 contains 13 residues. The chain's CDR3 is CAWSADSNQPQHF. The CDR3 DNA sequence: TGTGCCTGGAGTGCCGACAGTAATCAGCCCCAGCATTTT.

J is TRBJ2-5 and V is TRBV6-6; 11 bases fit TRBD2. The CDR3 totals 16 residues. V lost 5 bases and J lost 2; bases outside the gene matches: 7. CDR1 MNHNY and CDR2 SVGAGI come from the germline V gene (reference sequence). The CDR3 DNA follows: TGTGCCAGCAGTCCCGGAAGACTAGCGGGACAAGAGACCCAGTACTTC. It codes for CASSPGRLAGQETQYF.

The genes are TRBV5-5 and TRBJ2-7, with TRBD1 matching over 9 bases. V lost 6 bases to trimming and J lost 0 bases; unmatched junction nucleotides: 7. This CDR3 has 15 amino acids. Germline V gives CDR1 SGHKS, CDR2 YYEKEE (reference sequence). CDR3 nucleotide sequence: TGTGCCAGCAAACCGGGACAGGGAGCCTCCTACGAGCAGTACTTC. Translating it yields CASKPGQGASYEQYF. The full variable domain, completed using reference TRBV5-5 and TRBJ2-7, is DAGVTQSPTHLIKTRGQQVTLRCSPISGHKSVSWYQQVLGQGPQFIFQYYEKEERGRGNFPDRFSARQFPNYSSELNVNALLLGDSALYLCASKPGQGASYEQYFGPGTRLTVT.

This rearrangement joins TRBV28 to TRBJ2-7; 7 bases align to TRBD2. The V gene end was trimmed by 6 bases and the J gene end by 7 bases; junction bases not matched to a gene: 15. The CDR3 covers 15 residues. Per germline, CDR1 MDHEN and CDR2 SYDVKM. CDR3 DNA: TGTGCCAGCAGCACTTCAGGGACCCATAGCGGGGAGCAGTACTTC. Translating gives CASSTSGTHSGEQYF. Complete variable domain (other parts from reference TRBV28 and TRBJ2-7): DVKVTQSSRYLVKRTGEKVFLECVQDMDHENMFWYRQDPGLGLRLIYFSYDVKMKEKGDIPEGYSVSREKKERFSLILESASTNQTSMYLCASSTSGTHSGEQYFGPGTRLTVT.

The chain recombines TRBV5-5 with TRBJ2-2; weak D call: TRBD1 (5 bases). Deletions cut 3 bases from V and 6 bases from J, with 15 bases between. This CDR3 is 15 amino acids long. Germline V gives CDR1 SGHKS, CDR2 YYEKEE (reference sequence). The CDR3 coding sequence is TGTGCCAGCAGCTCCCGCCCGACAGTCGCCGGGGAGCTGTTTTTT. It codes for CASSSRPTVAGELFF.

This clone was counted between two and nine times. The chain couples TRBV7-8 to TRBJ1-6, with TRBD1 as a possible D gene (6 bases). Germline V gene data show CDR1 as SGHVS and CDR2 as FQNEAQ. Trimming pared 11 bases from V and 0 bases from J, leaving 11 bases between. The CDR3 length is 14 residues. The CDR3 nucleotides read TGTGCCGTCAGGGGTGGCTCCTATAATTCACCCCTCCACTTT. It specifies CAVRGGSYNSPLHF.

The J gene is TRBJ1-2, the V gene TRBV28, with a possible D match to TRBD1 (5 bases). The V gene's germline CDR1 is MDHEN and CDR2 SYDVKM. The ends were cut back, 6 bases at V and 1 base at J, with 27 bases in the middle. The CDR3 sequence is 19 residues long. Written as DNA, the CDR3 is TGTGCCAGCAGCTCACCTGTAGGGACTTCTCTACCCGTTAACTATGGCTACACCTTC. Amino acid sequence: CASSSPVGTSLPVNYGYTF.

The chain recombines TRBV7-9 with TRBJ2-5, with TRBD1 matching over 7 bases. With V trimmed by 4 bases and J by 2 bases, 1 base remained unmatched. CDR3 length: 13 amino acids. Per germline, CDR1 SEHNR and CDR2 FQNEAQ (reference sequence). The chain's CDR3 is CASSSGQQETQYF. CDR3 sequence (DNA): TGTGCCAGCAGCTCGGGACAGCAAGAGACCCAGTACTTC.

This chain uses TRBV5-6 with TRBJ1-2; D perhaps matches TRBD1 (5 bases). The germline V gene has CDR1 SGHDT and CDR2 YYEEEE. Deletions cut 4 bases from V and 4 bases from J, with 11 bases between. This CDR3 has 13 residues. The CDR3, as DNA: TGTGCCAGCAGCCAAGACAGATCCTATGGCTACACCTTC. Encoded protein: CASSQDRSYGYTF.

The chain recombines TRBV30 with TRBJ1-6; D is ambiguous. The V and J ends lost 5 bases and 17 bases respectively, with 13 bases between them. Germline V gene lookup returns CDR1 GTSNPN and CDR2 SVGIG (reference sequence). The CDR3 has 10 residues. The DNA for the CDR3 is TGTGCCTGGGGGTCCTCCCGGGTCCACTTT. Translating it yields CAWGSSRVHF.

This clone is a singleton in its sample. The rearrangement uses TRBV30 and TRBJ2-5, with unresolved D. The ends were cut back, 2 bases at V and 4 bases at J, with 2 bases in the middle. Germline V CDR1 and CDR2: GTSNPN, SVGIG (reference sequence). This CDR3 is built from 10 residues. The CDR3 spells CAWSRETQYF. The CDR3 bases are TGTGCCTGGAGTCGAGAGACCCAGTACTTC.

This clone was seen more than once but under ten times. This chain uses TRBV5-1 with TRBJ2-7, with TRBD1 identical over 9 bases. CDR1 SGHRS and CDR2 YFSETQ come from the germline V gene. Trimming took 4 bases from V and 6 from J; bases not matched to a gene: 8. This CDR3 is 14 amino acids long. This CDR3 reads CASSRLGQGLEQYF. In DNA form, the CDR3 reads TGCGCCAGCAGCCGCTTGGGACAGGGACTCGAGCAGTACTTC.

This chain connects TRBV6-1 to TRBJ1-6; 7 bases line up with TRBD1. This CDR3 comprises 16 residues. From germline, CDR1 is MNHNS and CDR2 SASEGT. Trimming cost V 4 bases and J 0 bases; bases outside gene matches: 3. This chain's CDR3 is CASSADRSSYNSPLHF. The CDR3 DNA sequence: TGTGCCAGCAGTGCGGACAGGAGCTCCTATAATTCACCCCTCCACTTT.

The CDR3 nucleotides are TGCGCCAGCAGTCCGGGAGGGCTCGGCTCTGGAAACACCATATATTTT. Amino acids: CASSPGGLGSGNTIYF. The rearrangement uses TRBV5-1 and TRBJ1-3; D gene uncertain. The V gene's germline CDR1 is SGHRS and CDR2 YFSETQ. The CDR3 extends over 16 amino acids. Trimming pared 5 bases from V and 0 bases from J, leaving 15 bases between.

The chain carries TRBV30 and TRBJ1-1; 7 bases match TRBD1. The CDR3 is 13 residues long. Germline V gene data show CDR1 as GTSNPN and CDR2 as SVGIG (reference sequence). The V segment lost 4 bases and the J segment 4 bases; nucleotides outside the gene matches: 6. CDR3 protein: CAWKRQGGTEAFF. CDR3 sequence (DNA): TGTGCCTGGAAGCGCCAGGGGGGCACTGAAGCTTTCTTT.

J is TRBJ1-6 and V is TRBV13, with a possible D match to TRBD1 (6 bases). This CDR3 is 15 amino acids long. Germline loops: CDR1 PRHDT, CDR2 FYEKMQ (reference sequence). V was shortened by 0 bases and J by 9 bases, with 12 bases between the two germline ends. In DNA form, the CDR3 reads TGTGCCAGCAGCTTAGGTGGGGGGGCTGCTTCACCCCTCCACTTT. Its protein is CASSLGGGAASPLHF. Full variable domain (outside the CDR3, taken from reference TRBV13 and TRBJ1-6): AAGVIQSPRHLIKEKRETATLKCYPIPRHDTVYWYQQGPGQDPQFLISFYEKMQSDKGSIPDRFSAQQFSDYHSELNMSSLELGDSALYFCASSLGGGAASPLHFGNGTRLTVT.

The CDR3 sequence is CASSRRPKTGVDTGELFF. CDR3 nucleotide sequence: TGTGCCAGTAGCCGCCGACCCAAAACGGGAGTTGACACCGGGGAGCTGTTTTTT. The chain links TRBV19 to TRBJ2-2; tentatively, D is TRBD2 (6 bases). The ends were cut back, 6 bases at V and 3 bases at J, with 23 bases in the middle. CDR1 is LNHDA and CDR2 is SQIVND in the germline V gene (reference sequence). The CDR3 loop spans 18 amino acids.

This chain uses TRBV6-5 with TRBJ1-2; perhaps TRBD1 as D (5 bases). Trimming pared 7 bases from V and 3 bases from J, leaving 15 bases between. Germline loops: CDR1 MNHEY, CDR2 SVGAGI. This CDR3 is built from 14 residues. The CDR3 nucleotides read TGTGCCAGCATCGTGACAGTCTCGGACTATGGCTACACCTTC. It specifies CASIVTVSDYGYTF.

This chain uses TRBV14 with TRBJ2-7; no firm D call. Germline loops: CDR1 SGHDN, CDR2 FVKESK. Trimming pared 0 bases from V and 5 bases from J, leaving 5 bases between. The CDR3 spans 12 residues. The CDR3 loop reads CASSQDTDEQYF. For the CDR3, the DNA is TGTGCCAGCAGCCAAGATACGGACGAGCAGTACTTC.

The chain couples TRBV18 to TRBJ1-2; unclear D gene. The CDR3 has 12 amino acids. V lost 4 bases, J lost 6 bases, and 9 bases lay in between. CDR1 and CDR2 from the germline V gene are KGHSH and LQKENI. CDR3 coding DNA: TGTGCCAGCTCACGGCTACGGGATGGCTACACCTTC. Protein sequence: CASSRLRDGYTF.

The chain links TRBV27 to TRBJ2-2; 10 nucleotides line up with TRBD2. V was pared by 4 bases and J by 5 bases, with 4 bases of the junction left unmatched. The CDR3 contains 15 residues. The germline CDR1 and CDR2 sequences are MNHEY and SMNVEV (reference sequence). The chain's CDR3 is CASSSKREGTGELFF. The CDR3 DNA is TGTGCCAGCAGTTCCAAGCGGGAGGGAACCGGGGAGCTGTTTTTT.

Only a few counts were recorded for this clone. The rearrangement uses TRBV19 and TRBJ2-5; D is undetermined. This CDR3 is built from 13 residues. Trimming pared 3 bases from V and 0 bases from J, leaving 5 bases between. Germline V gene data show CDR1 as LNHDA and CDR2 as SQIVND (reference sequence). This CDR3 is CASSIQYQETQYF. CDR3 in DNA: TGTGCCAGTAGTATCCAGTACCAAGAGACCCAGTACTTC.

This rearrangement joins TRBV6-5 to TRBJ2-1; D is undetermined. The V gene lost 2 bases and the J gene lost 7 bases, with 6 bases spanning the gap. Germline CDR1 and CDR2: MNHEY and SVGAGI. This CDR3 is 12 amino acids long. This CDR3 reads CASSYRSNEQFF. CDR3 in DNA: TGTGCCAGCAGTTACCGGTCTAATGAGCAGTTCTTC.

The chain has TRBV5-1 and TRBJ2-7; 10 bases agree with TRBD2. Germline CDR1 is SGHRS and CDR2 is YFSETQ. The CDR3 length is 15 residues. Germline trimming cut 0 bases from V and 2 bases from J; bases unmatched to any gene: 2. Here the CDR3 DNA reads TGCGCCAGCAGCTTGGCACTAGCGGGGACCTACGAGCAGTACTTC. This codes for CASSLALAGTYEQYF.

The chain carries TRBV5-5 and TRBJ2-2; TRBD2 aligns across 11 bases. J was trimmed by 5 bases and V by 3 bases; bases with no gene match: 3. The V gene's germline CDR1 is SGHKS and CDR2 YYEKEE (reference sequence). This CDR3 has 15 amino acids. As DNA, the CDR3 is TGTGCCAGCAGCTCGTTAGCGGGGGGGACCGGGGAGCTGTTTTTT. This sequence encodes CASSSLAGGTGELFF.

This sequence joins TRBV16 and TRBJ1-4; 7 bases align to TRBD1. CDR1 is KGHSY, CDR2 FQNENV, per germline. V was pared by 4 bases and J by 4 bases, with 9 bases of the junction left unmatched. There are 16 residues in the CDR3. As DNA, the CDR3 is TGTGCCAGCAGCCCCTCCCCGGGACAGAATAATGAAAAACTGTTTTTT. It codes for CASSPSPGQNNEKLFF. Full variable domain (missing parts from reference TRBV16 and TRBJ1-4): GEEVAQTPKHLVRGEGQKAKLYCAPIKGHSYVFWYQQVLKNEFKFLISFQNENVFDETGMPKERFSAKCLPNSPCSLEIQATKLEDSAVYFCASSPSPGQNNEKLFFGSGTQLSVL.

Here the CDR3 DNA reads TGTGCCAGCAGCCCAGGGTCTGGCAATCAGCCCCAGCATTTT. It encodes CASSPGSGNQPQHF. V is TRBV6-4 and J is TRBJ1-5, with a weak D call TRBD1 (5 bases). Germline CDR1 is MRHNA and CDR2 is SNTAGT. The V and J ends lost 6 bases and 2 bases respectively, with 11 bases between them. This CDR3 contains 14 residues.

The chain has TRBV5-5 and TRBJ1-6; TRBD1 matches 7 bases. The germline gives CDR1 SGHKS, CDR2 YYEKEE (reference sequence). The CDR3 extends over 14 amino acids. After removal of 2 bases from V and 5 bases from J, the junction contained 1 base not matched to a gene. The CDR3 protein is CASSLTGDNSPLHF. The DNA for the CDR3 is TGTGCCAGCAGCTTAACAGGGGATAATTCACCCCTCCACTTT.

The DNA of the CDR3 is TGTGCCAGCAATATCGGACAGGTCTATGGCTACACCTTC. Its protein product is CASNIGQVYGYTF. This chain uses TRBV28 with TRBJ1-2; 7 bases match TRBD1. V dropped 7 bases and J dropped 4; count of bases not matched to a gene: 6. The CDR3 loop spans 13 amino acids. Germline values: CDR1 MDHEN, CDR2 SYDVKM.